This TCR beta chain was captured in a study of cytomegalovirus exposure and HLA in healthy donors. Study observations and caveats: Later on, an analysis tied 15,000 or so TCR beta sequences to HLA alleles at 0.05 false discovery rate.

PCR amplification relied on 60 Vbeta primers (plus 13 Jbeta primers). Assay used: immunoSEQ multiplex PCR; TCRdb lists only in-frame clones, some missing. Its table records more than 95,000 clones. Note on this clone: As yet, its antigen is unknown.

Donors were ostensibly healthy at sampling, although undocumented immune exposures were probable. The sequence came from a young man in good health and CMV-seronegative. The sample consisted of PBMCs.

In DNA form, the CDR3 reads TGTGCCAGCGCTCGCGGGGCAAGCTCCTACAATGAGCAGTTCTTC. Translation: CASARGASSYNEQFF. The chain joins TRBV6-5 to TRBJ2-1; the D gene is possibly TRBD2 (6 bases). The germline CDR1 and CDR2 sequences are MNHEY and SVGAGI. The CDR3 loop spans 15 amino acids. V was clipped by 8 bases and J by 0 bases, with 14 bases between them.